The 15 T cell receptor beta chains given below trace back to one sample, sequenced in a study of tumor-infiltrating lymphocytes in primary liver carcinoma. Blood RNA came from unsorted whole blood; germline DNA was also extracted. Making TCR beta cDNA involved 400 to 600 ng total RNA and a constant-region primer. Slightly modified ARM-PCR with three nested multiplex PCR rounds yielded TCR beta libraries. The two initial PCR rounds, roughly 9 cycles each, used TRBV1-TRBV30 forward and C-beta reverse primers. From the multiplex PCR reads, TCRdb called clonotypes with MiXCR, one entry per CDR3 protein. Found here are approximately 340,000 distinct CDR3 sequences, less than 75% of them singletons; the top ten hold roughly 6%. Sequencing was carried out using peripheral blood. These receptors were obtained from a man in his forties or fifties with primary liver carcinoma and hepatitis B virus infection.

Regarding this clonotype: Possible read error: a much larger clone is one base away. The J gene is TRBJ2-5, the V gene TRBV6-2 or TRBV6-3; the match to TRBD2 covers 14 bases. CDR3 length equals 18 residues. With V trimmed by 4 bases and J by 0 bases, 7 bases remained unmatched. CDR1 and CDR2 (germline): MNHEY, SVGEGT. CDR3 in amino acids: CASSSGTSGRWYQETQYF. The CDR3 nucleotides read TGTGCCAGCAGTTCCGGGACTAGCGGGAGATGGTACCAAGAGACCCAGTACTTC.

Concerning this clonotype itself: Being one base from a much bigger clone, this may be a read error. The chain links TRBV4-1 to TRBJ1-4; tentatively, D is TRBD1 (5 bases). With 1 base removed from V and 10 bases from J, the gap between germline ends came to 13 bases. This CDR3 comprises 14 residues. From germline, CDR1 is MGHRA and CDR2 YSYEKL. The CDR3 region has the DNA TGCGCCAGCAGCCAAGGGCCAAATGGGGGAAAACTGTTTTTT. Protein product: CASSQGPNGGKLFF.

This clonotype was observed many times. The chain uses TRBV6-5 and TRBJ1-2; TRBD1 aligns across 12 bases. Losses at the gene ends were 4 bases for V and 2 bases for J; bases not matched to a gene: 11. From germline, CDR1 is MNHEY and CDR2 SVGAGI. The CDR3 runs 18 residues. This chain's CDR3 is CASSLLPPGQGANYGYTF. The CDR3 region has the DNA TGTGCCAGCAGTTTACTCCCACCGGGACAGGGGGCGAACTATGGCTACACCTTC.

The V call is TRBV11-2, the J call TRBJ1-1; TRBD1 matches 7 bases. Germline V gene data show CDR1 as SGHAT and CDR2 as FQNNGV. The CDR3 is 15 residues long. The ends lost 9 bases at V and 1 base at J; junction bases unmatched: 11. As DNA, the CDR3 is TGTGCCAGTACCTTAACCGGGACAGAGAACACTGAAGCTTTCTTT. This translates into CASTLTGTENTEAFF. The full variable domain, with the rest looked up from reference TRBV11-2 and TRBJ1-1, is EAGVAQSPRYKIIEKRQSVAFWCNPISGHATLYWYQQILGQGPKLLIQFQNNGVVDDSQLPKDRFSAERLKGVDSTLKIQPAKLEDSAVYLCASTLTGTENTEAFFGQGTRLTVV.

This clonotype was detected once. A much bigger clone sits one base away, suggesting this may be a read error. The conserved final phenylalanine or tryptophan is absent from the CDR3, which likely points to a read error. The gene calls are TRBV6-5 and TRBJ2-7, with 11 bases matching TRBD2. V lost 6 bases, J lost 3 bases, and 4 bases stayed unmatched. Germline CDR1 MNHEY, CDR2 SVGAGI. The CDR3 extends over 14 amino acids. CDR3 sequence (DNA): TGTGCCAGCAGAGCGACTAGCGGGATCTACGAGCAGTACTCC. As protein: CASRATSGIYEQYS.

This chain uses TRBV2 with TRBJ2-7; D possibly corresponds to TRBD2 (6 bases). Between the trimmed V and J ends, which lost 9 bases and 11 bases, there was a span of 17 bases. Germline loops: CDR1 SNHLY, CDR2 FYNNEI. This CDR3 is 11 amino acids long. The CDR3 DNA reads TGTGCCAGGAACATCGGCGGGATGGAGTACTTC. Translated, it gives CARNIGGMEYF.

The chain recombines TRBV7-9 with TRBJ1-1; D call uncertain. V was shortened by 1 base and J by 0 bases, with 6 bases between the two germline ends. Germline V gives CDR1 SEHNR, CDR2 FQNEAQ (reference sequence). There are 14 residues in the CDR3. As DNA, the CDR3 is TGTGCCAGCAGCTTAGACACGATGAACACTGAAGCTTTCTTT. It is translated as CASSLDTMNTEAFF.

V and J are TRBV29-1 and TRBJ2-3; 8 positions agree with TRBD1. Per germline, CDR1 SQVTM and CDR2 ANQGSEA. CDR3 length: 12 residues. The ends lost 4 bases at V and 11 bases at J; junction bases unmatched: 8. The CDR3 protein is CSVVSGTGMQYF. CDR3 sequence (DNA): TGCAGCGTTGTGTCGGGGACAGGTATGCAGTATTTT.

This clonotype was counted once. A single base separates this from a much larger clone, so it may be a read error. The chain has TRBV6-5 and TRBJ2-7; 7 bases map to TRBD2. The V segment lost 6 bases and the J segment 4 bases; nucleotides outside the gene matches: 15. The CDR3 extends over 16 amino acids. CDR1 and CDR2 (germline): MNHEY, SVGAGI. Here the CDR3 DNA reads TGTGCCAGCAGCCCCTCAACGATTGCGCGGGAGTACGAGCAGTACTTC. It yields the protein CASSPSTIAREYEQYF.

With regard to this clonotype: This may arise from a read error, as a much more abundant clone is one base away. This chain uses TRBV4-1 with TRBJ2-3, with 7 bases aligning to TRBD1. The CDR3 is 16 amino acids. Looked up from germline, CDR1 is MGHRA and CDR2 is YSYEKL. The CDR3 DNA follows: TGCGCCAGCAGCCAAGATCGTCTAGGGGGCACAGATATGCAGTATTTT. Translated, it gives CASSQDRLGGTDMQYF.

CDR3 protein: CASSLVGGTLHF. CDR3 DNA sequence: TGTGCCAGCAGCTTGGTCGGGGGAACCCTCCACTTT. The V gene is TRBV5-6, the J gene TRBJ1-6, with D maybe TRBD1 (5 bases). CDR3 size: 12 residues. Germline CDR1 and CDR2: SGHDT and YYEEEE. V was shortened by 0 bases and J by 14 bases, with 9 bases between the two germline ends. Using reference TRBV5-6 and TRBJ1-6 for the parts outside the CDR3, the full variable domain is DAGVTQSPTHLIKTRGQQVTLRCSPKSGHDTVSWYQQALGQGPQFIFQYYEEEERQRGNFPDRFSGHQFPNYSSELNVNALLLGDSALYLCASSLVGGTLHFGNGTRLTVT.

As concerns this clonotype: One junction end disagrees with the germline gene, perhaps due to a read error. This chain connects TRBV11-2 to TRBJ1-1, with 7 bases that match TRBD1. The CDR3 runs 15 residues. Germline CDR1 SGHAT, CDR2 FQNNGV. This CDR3 is CVSSLIGTENTEAFF. The DNA for the CDR3 is TGTGTCAGCAGCTTAATCGGGACAGAGAACACTGAAGCTTTCTTT. Drawing the rest from reference TRBV11-2 and TRBJ1-1, the complete variable domain is EAGVAQSPRYKIIEKRQSVAFWCNPISGHATLYWYQQILGQGPKLLIQFQNNGVVDDSQLPKDRFSAERLKGVDSTLKIQPAKLEDSAVYLCVSSLIGTENTEAFFGQGTRLTVV.

On this clonotype itself: The junction differs from germline at one of its ends, possibly a read error. This chain uses TRBV11-2 with TRBJ2-7; D uncertain. The V gene's germline CDR1 is SGHAT and CDR2 FQNNGV. This CDR3 has 14 amino acids. In nucleotides, the CDR3 is TGTTCCAGCAGTCCATGTCCGCTCGCCTACGAGCAGTACTTC. Its translation: CSSSPCPLAYEQYF.

On this clonotype: The final CDR3 position lacks the conserved phenylalanine or tryptophan, pointing to a likely read error. V usage is TRBV4-1 and J usage is TRBJ2-1; 7 nucleotides line up with TRBD2. Germline trimming cut 2 bases from V and 10 bases from J; bases unmatched to any gene: 14. The CDR3 consists of 16 residues. Germline V gene lookup returns CDR1 MGHRA and CDR2 YSYEKL. CDR3 sequence (DNA): TGCGCCAGCAGCCAACAAGCTAGCGGTAGGGCCCTAGAGCAGTTCTCC. Its translation: CASSQQASGRALEQFS.

This rearrangement joins TRBV11-2 to TRBJ2-3; a weak D match, TRBD2 (6 bases). Trimming left V 5 bases short and J 4 bases short, with 28 bases between. The CDR3 length is 19 residues. Looked up from germline, CDR1 is SGHAT and CDR2 is FQNNGV. This CDR3 is CASSPISLALAESADTQYF. The CDR3 region has the DNA TGTGCCAGCAGCCCCATAAGCCTGGCACTAGCAGAAAGCGCAGATACGCAGTATTTT.